This T cell receptor (beta chain) was found in a study of vaccination and CD4 T cells after COVID-19 (dated by TCRdb to between 2021 and 2023). Turning to the overall study: SARS-CoV-2 positivity had been established in the convalescent patients by nasal swab PCR, and mild disease was recorded in roughly 9 of these patients and severe disease in one. The cultures were stimulated with overlapping spike peptide pools from SARS-CoV-2 and from the common cold coronaviruses HCoV-NL63, HCoV-OC43 and HCoV-229E. The convalescent cohort comprised six males and four females, including two Hispanic individuals, seven Caucasians, two Asians and one multiracial person. In control cultures, a CEFX viral epitope pool was used as positive control, an HIV-1 Nef peptide pool was used as negative control, or no peptide was added. Post-vaccine blood samples were taken a median of around 70 days after the second vaccine dose, with a range of roughly 13 to 250 days. In around nine COVID-19 convalescent patients and several infection-naive healthy vaccine recipients, the spike-specific CD4+ TCR repertoire before mRNA vaccination was compared with the repertoire after mRNA vaccination. Post-COVID blood samples were collected from convalescent patients a median of approximately 100 days after diagnosis, with a range of about 35 to 180 days. Participants received two doses of either the Pfizer-BioNTech BNT162b2 vaccine (n=8) or the Moderna mRNA-1273 vaccine (n=2). Beyond this particular receptor, the publication reports: Only a relatively small number of convalescent patients were included in the study, and early timepoints following natural infection were not analyzed. Of the vaccine-specific clones in convalescent patients, 304 of 307, or nearly all, reacted only to SARS-CoV-2 spike and did not cross-react with common cold coronaviruses. An increase in the median number of SARS-CoV-2-reactive clonotypes from roughly 20 after infection to approximately 41 after vaccination was observed, but the change was not found to be significant. In convalescent patients, a median roughly 83% of post-vaccine SARS-CoV-2-reactive clones were detected only after vaccination, and vaccine-specific priming was suggested by this finding.

The library was produced with PCR. TCR sequencing of DNA from cultured CD4+ T cells used the Oncomine TCR Beta short-read assay at the Johns Hopkins FTIC core. The QIAamp micro DNA kit was used to extract genomic DNA from the cultured CD4+ T cells. Oncomine TCR Beta libraries from cultured CD4+ T cells were pooled using unique dual indexes and sequenced on an Illumina iSeq 100. The study's own analysis went as follows. Non-productive sequences were filtered out, and CDR3s that did not start with C, did not end with F or W, or were shorter than 7 amino acids were discarded. The MANAFEST web application identified antigen-specific clonotypes by comparing peptide-stimulated wells against reference wells and other culture wells. An FDR below 0.05, an odds ratio above 5, and a productive frequency above 0.1% in at least two of three replicate wells were required for clones to be considered positive. A clonotype was classed as cross-reactive if the clonotype showed significant expansion both in SARS-CoV-2 spike wells and in at least one common cold coronavirus spike condition. Similarity between CDR3 sequences was evaluated in R version 3.6.1 using Levenshtein distances (stringdist) and unrooted phylogenetic trees (ape). In-frame beta chains were kept once TCRdb had trimmed the public reads at Q25 with fastp and called clones with MiXCR. Rows matching on CDR3 protein sequence are summarized as one entry with the most common DNA and genes. The V and J calls were determined by TCRdb, not by the authors. This sample is represented by 9,500 to 10,000 distinct CDR3 sequences; roughly 34% of them were singletons. Of the sample, around 15% falls within the top ten clones.

Note on this clonotype: It lacks a known antigen. Base qualities are missing; no much larger clone stands one base away.

According to the germline V gene, CDR1 reads SGHDT and CDR2 reads YYEEEE. The CDR3 starts with the cysteine, ends with the phenylalanine, and has 13 residues. Only the CDR3 part of the read is kept: 39 bases, read in frame from the first base. The junction shows trimming of 1 base on V and 4 bases on J, plus 9 bases between the germline ends. The sample's treatment or condition label, decoded: approximately 10-day PBMC culture with coronavirus spike peptide pools or control peptides (ViraFEST assay). The ViraFEST assay was used in the study, in which antigen-specific T cells were expanded with peptide pools and expanded clonotypes were subsequently identified by TCR sequencing. The positive SARS-CoV-2 PCR tests of the convalescent patients were dated from March to December 2020, before the Alpha, Beta and Delta variants emerged in the United States. Approximately 1.8 million PBMCs per well were cultured in IMDM with approximately 5% human AB serum and 9 to 10 IU/ml IL-2, plus 10 ug/ml peptide pools. On days 3 and 7, half of the culture medium was replaced with fresh IL-2-containing medium. CD4+ T cells were isolated after roughly 9 days of culture through negative selection using the EasySep CD4+ T cell isolation kit. Ficoll-Paque Plus gradient centrifugation was used to isolate PBMCs from whole blood, and the isolated PBMCs were then either used fresh or cryopreserved at -140C. Culture conditions were generally each tested in triplicate wells.

The TCR was taken from a human donor who had recovered from COVID-19. Source material: CD4+ T cells from blood, cultured in vitro. The sequence links TRBV5-6 to TRBJ2-7; the D gene is perhaps TRBD1, on 5 matching bases. The sequenced DNA: TGTGCCAGCAGCTTGACAGGTGGATACGAGCAGTACTTC. Its coded protein is CASSLTGGYEQYF.